The 16 T cell receptor beta chains given below trace back to one sample, sequenced in a study of shared clonotypes between healthy human individuals. CD45RO negativity and positive selection for CCR7 defined naive CD8 cells, a population that excluded terminally differentiated effector memory CD45RA+ cells. Libraries were prepared by immunoSEQ multiplex PCR; TCRdb keeps only in-frame clonotypes and omits some of them. Among over 2,000,000 clones, 93% were seen once, and the ten largest hold about 1.6%. The source material was naive CD8+ T cells from PBMCs. The receptors were sampled from a man between 18 and 35 years old in good health. Some clones in this sample may be carry-over from other donors' samples.

The chain combines TRBV16 with TRBJ2-7, with TRBD1 as a possible D gene (5 bases). Germline CDR1 KGHSY, CDR2 FQNENV. This CDR3 comprises 14 residues. The V end was cut by 1 base, the J end by 3 bases, with 10 bases between. Here the CDR3 reads CASSQYRGSYEQYF. The CDR3 DNA follows: TGTGCCAGCAGCCAATATAGGGGAAGCTACGAGCAGTACTTC.

With respect to this clone: This specimen includes other DNA sequences encoding the same CDR3. The V and J genes are TRBV15 and TRBJ2-1; a possible D gene is TRBD1 (5 bases). This CDR3 spans 13 amino acids. Per the germline V gene, CDR1 is LNHNV and CDR2 is YYDKDF (reference sequence). Deletions cut 0 bases from V and 7 bases from J, with 7 bases between. This chain's CDR3 is CATSRDAGNEQFF. CDR3 in DNA: TGTGCCACCAGCAGAGATGCAGGGAATGAGCAGTTCTTC.

The V and J genes are TRBV9 and TRBJ2-7, with 7 positions matching TRBD1. There are 14 residues in the CDR3. J lost 6 bases, V lost 0 bases, and 6 bases had no gene match. CDR1 SGDLS and CDR2 YYNGEE come from the germline V gene. CDR3 coding DNA: TGTGCCAGCAGCGTAGGGGGACAGACATCCGAGCAGTACTTC. Translating gives CASSVGGQTSEQYF.

The chain combines TRBV2 with TRBJ2-3, with D possibly being TRBD2 (6 bases). CDR1 is SNHLY, CDR2 FYNNEI, per germline. The CDR3 sequence is 15 residues long. The V gene lost 6 bases and the J gene lost 0 bases, with 13 bases spanning the gap. The CDR3 DNA reads TGTGCCAGCAGGAGTAGCGGAACTAGCACAGATACGCAGTATTTT. This codes for CASRSSGTSTDTQYF.

The V gene is TRBV6-5, the J gene TRBJ1-2; D is unclear. The CDR3 runs to 13 residues. The germline V gene encodes CDR1 MNHEY and CDR2 SVGAGI. V was trimmed by 2 bases and J by 4 bases, leaving 8 bases between them. The CDR3 is CASSYGPFYGYTF. CDR3 nucleotide sequence: TGTGCCAGCAGTTACGGTCCTTTCTATGGCTACACCTTC.

The chain couples TRBV4-1 to TRBJ2-7, with D perhaps being TRBD1 or TRBD2 (5 bases each). This CDR3 region has 13 residues. Germline V gene data show CDR1 as MGHRA and CDR2 as YSYEKL. V dropped 5 bases and J dropped 2 bases, with 10 bases sitting between them. CDR3: CASSFRDAYEQYF. DNA of the CDR3: TGCGCCAGCAGCTTCCGGGACGCCTACGAGCAGTACTTC.

The chain recombines TRBV29-1 with TRBJ2-7, with a possible D match to TRBD2 (6 bases). V lost 2 bases, J lost 1 base, and 15 bases lay in between. CDR3 length equals 15 residues. Germline assignment: CDR1 SQVTM and CDR2 ANQGSEA. The CDR3: CSVEWAGHPSYEQYF. The CDR3 nucleotides are TGCAGCGTTGAATGGGCGGGGCATCCTTCCTACGAGCAGTACTTC.

This chain uses TRBV27 with TRBJ1-2, with D hard to call. The CDR3 contains 13 residues. Per the germline V gene, CDR1 is MNHEY and CDR2 is SMNVEV (reference sequence). Trimming pared 7 bases from V and 4 bases from J, leaving 13 bases between. CDR3 region: CASTLQLGYGYTF. The CDR3 DNA reads TGTGCCAGCACGCTTCAGTTGGGCTATGGCTACACCTTC.

The DNA of the CDR3 is TGTGCCAGTAAAGATGGGGAGAGAAGCGAGCAGTACTTC. It yields the protein CASKDGERSEQYF. The genes are TRBV19 and TRBJ2-7, with D tentatively TRBD2 (5 bases). Germline CDR1 and CDR2: LNHDA and SQIVND (reference sequence). The CDR3 is 13 amino acids. Between the trimmed V and J ends, which lost 7 bases and 6 bases, there was a span of 16 bases.

The chain joins TRBV18 to TRBJ2-2; either TRBD1 or TRBD2 may supply D (5 bases each). Trimming shortened V by 5 bases and J by 5 bases, and 12 bases separated the two germline ends. Germline V lookup: CDR1 KGHSH, CDR2 LQKENI. The CDR3 runs 14 residues. The CDR3, as DNA: TGTGCCAGCTCAGCCCGGGACCAAACCGGGGAGCTGTTTTTT. The encoded protein is CASSARDQTGELFF.

There are a few counts of this clone. The same CDR3 arises from other DNA sequences in this sample as well. The rearrangement uses TRBV27 and TRBJ2-7; D is ambiguous. Between the trimmed V and J ends, which lost 0 bases and 2 bases, there was a span of 5 bases. Germline assignment: CDR1 MNHEY and CDR2 SMNVEV (reference sequence). This CDR3 comprises 13 residues. CDR3 coding DNA: TGTGCCAGCAGTTTATCGGCGACCTACGAGCAGTACTTC. Protein sequence: CASSLSATYEQYF.

The chain carries TRBV4-1 and TRBJ2-7; 8 bases align to TRBD1. After removal of 4 bases from V and 1 base from J, the junction contained 6 bases not matched to a gene. The germline V gene encodes CDR1 MGHRA and CDR2 YSYEKL. CDR3 length: 15 amino acids. CDR3 sequence (DNA): TGCGCCAGCAGCCGGGACAGGTTGCGGTCCTACGAGCAGTACTTC. Protein product: CASSRDRLRSYEQYF.

The rearrangement links TRBV4-1 to TRBJ2-6, with D hard to call. Per the germline V gene, CDR1 is MGHRA and CDR2 is YSYEKL. There are 16 residues in the CDR3. Trimming cost V 2 bases and J 2 bases, with 10 bases left between them. CDR3 loop: CASSQNELAGANVLTF. For the CDR3, the DNA is TGCGCCAGCAGCCAAAACGAGCTGGCTGGGGCCAACGTCCTGACTTTC.

J is TRBJ2-7 and V is TRBV10-3; TRBD1 agrees at 7 bases. Unmatched junction bases numbered 12, after V lost 6 bases and J lost 4 bases. The CDR3 length is 15 residues. In germline, CDR1 is ENHRY, CDR2 SYGVKD. CDR3 in DNA: TGTGCCATCAGCGAGGTAGAGACAGGGCTTTACGAGCAGTACTTC. Translated: CAISEVETGLYEQYF.

The chain carries TRBV29-1 and TRBJ1-1; the match to TRBD1 covers 8 bases. This CDR3 is built from 12 residues. Germline V gene sequence: CDR1 SQVTM, CDR2 ANQGSEA. V lost 5 bases and J lost 7; bases outside the gene matches: 6. In DNA, the CDR3 is TGCAGCGTTCAAGGACAGGGCGGTGAAGCTTTCTTT. Amino acid sequence: CSVQGQGGEAFF.

This clone has only one observation. In nucleotides, the CDR3 is TGCAGTGCATCTGGACTCTACGAGCAGTACTTC. Protein product: CSASGLYEQYF. The gene calls are TRBV20-1 and TRBJ2-7; weak D call: TRBD2 (5 bases). The CDR3 has 11 amino acids. Germline V gene lookup returns CDR1 DFQATT and CDR2 SNEGSKA (reference sequence). V shed 6 bases and J shed 3 bases, with 9 bases lying between them.